The rows below give T cell receptor beta chains drawn from one sample of a study of glioma-infiltrating T cells. TCRdb used MiXCR to reprocess the multiplex PCR reads, holding one entry per CDR3 protein. Of roughly 20,000 distinct CDR3 sequences listed, about 22% were seen once; the top ten hold less than 15%. Material for sequencing was glioma tissue, nonneoplastic brain tissue, or PBMCs (not recorded which). The receptors shown here come from a human donor with low-grade glioma or glioblastoma, undergoing nonglioma brain surgery, or in good health (not recorded which). The CDR3 runs from the conserved cysteine through the conserved F or W. D genes are given only for firm matches. Clone size is shown for a subset of rows, as once, few, many or a class of expanded clone.

>NA|TRBJ2-1|TRBV7-9|NA
CASSSKGSYNEQFF
TGTGCCAGCAGCTCGAAGGGGTCCTACAATGAGCAGTTCTTC
>few|TRBJ1-1|TRBV19|TRBD1
CASSRTGRLGTEAFF
TGTGCCAGTAGTAGGACAGGGCGGCTTGGCACTGAAGCTTTCTTT
>many|TRBJ2-5|TRBV27|NA
CASSFDPYQETQYF
TGTGCCAGCAGTTTCGATCCATATCAAGAGACCCAGTACTTC
>many|TRBJ2-2|TRBV7-3|NA
CASSLIPGELFF
TGTGCCAGCAGCTTAATCCCGGGGGAGCTGTTTTTT
>NA|TRBJ2-3|TRBV9|NA
CASSSRGADTDTQYF
TGTGCCAGCAGCTCACGGGGGGCTGACACAGATACGCAGTATTTT
>once|TRBJ2-1|TRBV20-1|NA
CSASSWDLNEQFF
TGCAGTGCCAGCAGTTGGGACTTAAATGAGCAGTTCTTC
>NA|TRBJ2-3|TRBV6-2/TRBV6-3|NA
CASSARGGTYTQYF
TGTGCCAGCAGTGCCCGGGGAGGTACATATACGCAGTATTTT
>NA|TRBJ2-7|TRBV7-2|NA
CASSLGTYPYEQYF
TGTGCCAGCAGCTTGGGGACATATCCCTACGAGCAGTACTTC
>medium-sized|TRBJ1-2|TRBV6-1|NA
CASTRRSYGYTF
TGTGCCAGCACCCGTAGGAGCTATGGCTACACCTTC
>few|TRBJ2-3|TRBV12-3/TRBV12-4|TRBD2
CAGTRGASGYTDTQYF
TGTGCCGGCACCAGAGGCGCTAGCGGATACACAGATACGCAGTATTTT
>NA|TRBJ2-1|TRBV2|NA
CASILEGYSYNEQFF
TGTGCCAGCATCTTAGAGGGTTACTCCTACAATGAGCAGTTCTTC
>many|TRBJ2-4|TRBV6-1|TRBD1
CATSGTGRQNIQYF
TGTGCCACCAGCGGGACAGGGCGGCAAAACATTCAGTACTTC
>NA|TRBJ2-2|TRBV14|NA
CASSQRRGEYTGELFF
TGTGCCAGCAGCCAAAGACGAGGGGAGTACACCGGGGAGCTGTTTTTT
>NA|TRBJ1-2|TRBV6-1|TRBD1
CASSATGMDGYTF
TGTGCCAGCAGTGCGACAGGGATGGACGGCTACACCTTC
>many|TRBJ1-2|TRBV7-2|TRBD1
CASSTTGIGYTF
TGTGCCAGCAGTACGACAGGGATTGGCTACACCTTC